This T cell receptor beta chain was identified in a study of blood T cell repertoires in COVID-19. Study details: The origin of the acute and convalescent COVID-19 samples was the United States, Italy and Spain.

How the authors handled the data: Researchers report that nucleated cell counts were estimated from reference gene primer amplification. Using immunoSEQ multiplex PCR, the repertoire was profiled, and TCRdb retains in-frame clones only, with some absent. V and J calls and clone size are copied from that table; D and trimming were computed from the DNA. Among 250,000 to 300,000 clones, approximately 86% were seen once, and the ten largest hold 2.2%. This clonotype originated in a woman in her forties or fifties who had recovered from COVID-19. Sequencing used peripheral blood.

CDR3 sequence (DNA): TGTGCCAGCAGTTCTCAGGGGGCCGGTGATCAAGCTTTCTTT. It specifies CASSSQGAGDQAFF. V and J are TRBV5-5 and TRBJ1-1; TRBD1 matches at 8 bases. Trimming at V came to 5 bases and at J to 9 bases, leaving 12 bases not matched to a gene. Germline values: CDR1 SGHKS, CDR2 YYEKEE (reference sequence). The CDR3 loop spans 14 amino acids.